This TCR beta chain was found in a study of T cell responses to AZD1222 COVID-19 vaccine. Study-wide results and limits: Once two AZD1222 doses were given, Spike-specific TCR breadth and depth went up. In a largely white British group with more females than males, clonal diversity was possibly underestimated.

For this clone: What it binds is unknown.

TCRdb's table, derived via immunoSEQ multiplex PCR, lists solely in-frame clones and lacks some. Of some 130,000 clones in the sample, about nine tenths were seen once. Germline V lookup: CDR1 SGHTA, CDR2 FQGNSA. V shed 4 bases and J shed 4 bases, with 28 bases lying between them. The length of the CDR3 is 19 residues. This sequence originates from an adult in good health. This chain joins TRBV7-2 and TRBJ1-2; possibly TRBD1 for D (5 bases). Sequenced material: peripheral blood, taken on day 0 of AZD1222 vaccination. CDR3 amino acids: CASSYRTRKPGTDSYGYTF. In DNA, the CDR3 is TGTGCCAGCAGCTATAGGACTAGAAAACCCGGGACGGATTCCTATGGCTACACCTTC.